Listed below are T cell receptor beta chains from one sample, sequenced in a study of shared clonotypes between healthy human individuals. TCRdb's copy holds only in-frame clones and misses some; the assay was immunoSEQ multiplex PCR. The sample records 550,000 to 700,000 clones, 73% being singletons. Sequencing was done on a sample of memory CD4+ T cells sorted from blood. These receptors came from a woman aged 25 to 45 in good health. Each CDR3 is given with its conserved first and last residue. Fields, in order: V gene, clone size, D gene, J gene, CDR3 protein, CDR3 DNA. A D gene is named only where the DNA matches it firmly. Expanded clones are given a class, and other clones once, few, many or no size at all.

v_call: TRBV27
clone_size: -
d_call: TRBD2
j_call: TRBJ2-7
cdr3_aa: CASPKRDPWEEQYF
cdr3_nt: TGTGCCAGCCCCAAGCGGGACCCTTGGGAGGAGCAGTACTTC

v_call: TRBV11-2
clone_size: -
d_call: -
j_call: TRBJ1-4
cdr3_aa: CASSLQTQGQEKLFF
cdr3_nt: TGTGCCAGCAGCCTCCAAACACAGGGTCAGGAAAAACTGTTTTTT

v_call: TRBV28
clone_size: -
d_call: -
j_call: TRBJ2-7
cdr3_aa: CASRLGVAEQYF
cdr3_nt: TGTGCCAGCAGACTTGGGGTCGCTGAGCAGTACTTC

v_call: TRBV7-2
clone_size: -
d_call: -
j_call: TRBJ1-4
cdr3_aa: CASSSQIVDEKLFF
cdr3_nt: TGTGCCAGCAGCAGCCAGATAGTGGATGAAAAACTGTTTTTT

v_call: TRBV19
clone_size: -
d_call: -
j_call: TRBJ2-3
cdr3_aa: CASSRGWELTDTQYF
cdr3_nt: TGTGCCAGTAGTAGGGGGTGGGAGCTTACAGATACGCAGTATTTT

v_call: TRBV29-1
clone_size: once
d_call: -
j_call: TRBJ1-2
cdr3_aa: CSVEKSQGWGYTF
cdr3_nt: TGCAGCGTTGAAAAGTCCCAGGGGTGGGGCTACACCTTC

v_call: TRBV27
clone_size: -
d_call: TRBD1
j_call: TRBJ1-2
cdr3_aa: CASSPTGGPLYGYTF
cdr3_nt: TGTGCCAGCAGCCCGACAGGGGGGCCCCTCTATGGCTACACCTTC

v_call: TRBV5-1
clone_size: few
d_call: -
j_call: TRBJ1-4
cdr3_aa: CASSLVGDINEKLFF
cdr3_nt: TGCGCCAGCAGCTTGGTAGGAGACATAAATGAAAAACTGTTTTTT

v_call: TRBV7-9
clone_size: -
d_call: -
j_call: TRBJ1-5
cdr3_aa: CASSLVRQPQHF
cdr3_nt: TGTGCCAGCAGCTTAGTGCGACAGCCCCAGCATTTT

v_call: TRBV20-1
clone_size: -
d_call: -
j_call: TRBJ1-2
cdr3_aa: CSASTDYGYTF
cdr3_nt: TGCAGTGCCTCGACGGACTATGGCTACACCTTC

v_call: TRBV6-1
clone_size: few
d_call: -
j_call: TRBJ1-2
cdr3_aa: CASSERGRGDGYTF
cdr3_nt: TGTGCCAGCAGTGAACGAGGGAGGGGAGATGGCTACACCTTC

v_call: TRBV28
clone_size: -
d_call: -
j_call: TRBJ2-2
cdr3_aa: CASSRDGVTGELFF
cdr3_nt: TGTGCCAGCAGCCGGGACGGAGTCACCGGGGAGCTGTTTTTT

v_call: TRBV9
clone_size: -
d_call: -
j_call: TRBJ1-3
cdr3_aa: CASSVLGPGNTIYF
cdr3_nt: TGTGCCAGCAGCGTTCTGGGTCCTGGAAACACCATATATTTT

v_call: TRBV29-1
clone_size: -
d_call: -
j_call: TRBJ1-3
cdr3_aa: CSVAGAERREGNTIYF
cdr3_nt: TGCAGCGTGGCGGGGGCAGAGCGGCGGGAAGGAAACACCATATATTTT

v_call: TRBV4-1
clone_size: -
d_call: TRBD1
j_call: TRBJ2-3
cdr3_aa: CASSQDDRTGNRAQYF
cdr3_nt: TGCGCCAGCAGCCAAGATGACCGGACAGGGAATAGGGCGCAGTATTTT

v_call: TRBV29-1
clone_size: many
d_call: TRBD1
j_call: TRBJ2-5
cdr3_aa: CSVETGGRQETQYF
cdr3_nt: TGCAGCGTTGAGACAGGGGGGAGGCAAGAGACCCAGTACTTC

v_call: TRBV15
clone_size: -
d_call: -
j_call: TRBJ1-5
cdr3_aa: CATSSRSGSGQPQHF
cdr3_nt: TGTGCCACCAGCAGCCGATCAGGTTCCGGTCAGCCCCAGCATTTT

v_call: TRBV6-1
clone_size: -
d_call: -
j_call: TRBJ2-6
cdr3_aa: CASSVFAGMSSGANVLTF
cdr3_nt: TGTGCCAGCAGTGTTTTCGCAGGGATGAGCTCTGGGGCCAACGTCCTGACTTTC

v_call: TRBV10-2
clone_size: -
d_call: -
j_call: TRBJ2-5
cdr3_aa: CASSVPGWETQYF
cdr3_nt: TGCGCCAGCAGTGTCCCAGGGTGGGAGACCCAGTACTTC

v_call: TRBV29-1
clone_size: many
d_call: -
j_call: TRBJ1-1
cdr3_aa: CSVEGQVNTEAFF
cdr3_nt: TGCAGCGTTGAAGGGCAGGTAAACACTGAAGCTTTCTTT

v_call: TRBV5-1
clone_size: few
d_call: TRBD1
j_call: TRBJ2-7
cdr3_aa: CASSLGTGASTYEQYF
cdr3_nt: TGCGCCAGCAGCTTGGGGACAGGGGCCTCCACCTACGAGCAGTACTTC

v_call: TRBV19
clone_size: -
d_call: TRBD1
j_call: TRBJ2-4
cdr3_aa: CASSRGQGTLAKNIQYF
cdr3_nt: TGTGCCAGTAGTCGGGGACAGGGGACACTAGCCAAAAACATTCAGTACTTC

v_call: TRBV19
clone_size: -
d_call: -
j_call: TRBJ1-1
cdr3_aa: CASRGRGGTEAFF
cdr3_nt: TGTGCCAGTAGAGGAAGGGGAGGGACTGAAGCTTTCTTT

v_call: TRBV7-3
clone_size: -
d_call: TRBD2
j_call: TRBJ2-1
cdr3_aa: CASSPIAGSSYNEQFF
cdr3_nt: TGTGCCAGCAGCCCGATAGCGGGAAGCTCCTACAATGAGCAGTTCTTC

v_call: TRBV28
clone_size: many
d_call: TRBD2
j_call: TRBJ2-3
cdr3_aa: CASSFRRTSGFTDTQYF
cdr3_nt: TGTGCCAGCAGTTTTCGTCGGACTAGCGGCTTCACAGATACGCAGTATTTT

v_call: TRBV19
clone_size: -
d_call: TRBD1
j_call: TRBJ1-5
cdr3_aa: CASSLDRNQPQHF
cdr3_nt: TGTGCCAGTAGTTTGGACAGGAATCAGCCCCAGCATTTT

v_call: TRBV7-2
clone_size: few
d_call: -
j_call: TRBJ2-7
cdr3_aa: CASSLSLGQTYEQYF
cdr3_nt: TGTGCCAGCAGCTTAAGTCTCGGGCAGACCTACGAGCAGTACTTC

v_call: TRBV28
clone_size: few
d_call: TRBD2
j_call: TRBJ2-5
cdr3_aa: CASSLVQLAGYFETQYF
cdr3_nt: TGTGCCAGCAGTTTAGTCCAACTAGCGGGATATTTTGAGACCCAGTACTTC

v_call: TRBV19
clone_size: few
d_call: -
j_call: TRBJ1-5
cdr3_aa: CASSTPFSNQPQHF
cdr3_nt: TGTGCCAGTAGTACACCTTTTAGCAATCAGCCCCAGCATTTT

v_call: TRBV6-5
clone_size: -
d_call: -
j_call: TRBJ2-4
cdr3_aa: CASSYSGRNIQYF
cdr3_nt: TGTGCCAGCAGTTACTCAGGGAGGAACATTCAGTACTTC

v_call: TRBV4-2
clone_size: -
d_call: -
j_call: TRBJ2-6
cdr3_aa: CATGGLSGANVLTF
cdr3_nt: TGTGCCACAGGGGGACTGTCTGGGGCCAACGTCCTGACTTTC

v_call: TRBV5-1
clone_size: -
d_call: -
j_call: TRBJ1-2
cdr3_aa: CASSNPTENGYTF
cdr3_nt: TGCGCCAGCAGCAACCCGACAGAAAATGGCTACACCTTC

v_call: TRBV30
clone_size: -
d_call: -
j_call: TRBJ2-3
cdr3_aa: CAWTSNRDTTDTQYF
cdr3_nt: TGTGCCTGGACTAGCAACAGGGATACAACCGATACGCAGTATTTT